Shown below are 7 T cell receptor beta chains from a single sample sequenced in a study of T cells in Graves' hyperthyroidism and ophthalmopathy. RNA transcripts served as the template for amplifying TCR beta CDR3 regions. The TCR CDR3 first-round RT-PCR relied on the HTBI primer set. TCRdb itself ran the multiplex PCR reads through MiXCR, one entry per CDR3 protein. The repertoire holds 300,000 to 450,000 distinct CDR3 sequences, with approximately 17% as singletons. The sample was blood. The receptors originated from a man aged 18 to 29 with Graves' ophthalmopathy.

At least ten counts were recorded for this clonotype. In DNA form, the CDR3 reads TGCGCCAGCAGCGGGGACATCCAAGGTAACTATGGCTACACCTTC. Translated, it gives CASSGDIQGNYGYTF. The chain is built from TRBV5-1 and TRBJ1-2; weak D call: TRBD1 (6 bases). CDR3 length: 15 residues. Germline values: CDR1 SGHRS, CDR2 YFSETQ. Trimming left V 4 bases short and J 1 base short, with 14 bases between.

This chain links TRBV2 with TRBJ1-1, with D possibly TRBD1 on 5 matching bases. V was cut by 6 bases and J by 3 bases, with 14 bases left in between. The CDR3 spans 14 residues. CDR1 SNHLY and CDR2 FYNNEI come from the germline V gene. Written as DNA, the CDR3 is TGTGCCAGCAGCTCCCCCGGGGGTTACACTGAAGCTTTCTTT. This gives the protein CASSSPGGYTEAFF.

A word on this clonotype: A read error may be the cause here, since a much bigger clone is one base away. The chain is built from TRBV6-4 and TRBJ1-5; TRBD1 is a possible D gene (5 bases). The CDR3 has 14 amino acids. CDR1 and CDR2 from the germline V gene are MRHNA and SNTAGT. With 7 bases removed from V and 4 bases from J, the gap between germline ends came to 14 bases. The CDR3 loop reads CASKPQRGNQPQHF. The CDR3 DNA reads TGTGCCAGCAAGCCCCAGAGGGGAAATCAGCCCCAGCATTTT.

This clonotype has ten or more counts. The chain couples TRBV7-6 to TRBJ2-7; D is unresolved. Germline CDR1 is SGHVS and CDR2 is FNYEAQ. The CDR3 spans 14 residues. V was shortened by 1 base and J by 6 bases, with 13 bases between the two germline ends. The CDR3 nucleotides are TGTGCCAGCAGCTTAGACGTCTCCCCAGGCGAGCAGTACTTC. Its translation: CASSLDVSPGEQYF.

The chain carries TRBV5-1 and TRBJ2-4, with D perhaps TRBD2 (5 bases). The germline V gene encodes CDR1 SGHRS and CDR2 YFSETQ. CDR3 length: 17 residues. Trimming stripped 1 base from V and 3 bases from J, with 17 bases between. The CDR3: CASSLMSGSVVKNIQYF. CDR3 sequence (DNA): TGCGCCAGCAGCTTGATGTCGGGTAGCGTGGTCAAAAACATTCAGTACTTC.

The gene calls are TRBV20-1 and TRBJ2-4; 10 bases fit TRBD1. The trim removed 5 bases at V and 9 bases at J, leaving 10 bases unmatched. This CDR3 comprises 14 residues. CDR1 and CDR2 from the germline V gene are DFQATT and SNEGSKA (reference sequence). The CDR3 reads CSAGGTGDQSIQYF. The CDR3 nucleotides read TGCAGTGCTGGCGGGACAGGGGACCAGAGCATTCAGTACTTC.

The sample holds one count of this clonotype. This chain uses TRBV9 with TRBJ2-2, with D perhaps matching TRBD1 (6 bases). V lost 0 bases and J lost 1, with 13 bases in between. CDR1 is SGDLS, CDR2 YYNGEE, per germline. This CDR3 spans 17 amino acids. DNA for the CDR3: TGTGCCAGCAGCGTAGATGCAGGGGACGAGAACACCGGGGAGCTGTTTTTT. Translating it yields CASSVDAGDENTGELFF.